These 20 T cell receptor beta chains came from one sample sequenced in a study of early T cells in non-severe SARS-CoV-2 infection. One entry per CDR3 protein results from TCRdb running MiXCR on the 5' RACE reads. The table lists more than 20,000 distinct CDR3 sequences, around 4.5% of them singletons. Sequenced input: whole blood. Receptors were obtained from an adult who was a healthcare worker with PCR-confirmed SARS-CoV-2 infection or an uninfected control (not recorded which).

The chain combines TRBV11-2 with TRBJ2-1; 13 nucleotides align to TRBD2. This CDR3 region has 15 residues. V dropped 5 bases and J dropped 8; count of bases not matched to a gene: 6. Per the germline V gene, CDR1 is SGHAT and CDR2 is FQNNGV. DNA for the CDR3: TGTGCCAGCAGCCCTCCGGGACTAGCGGGGTATGAGCAGTTCTTC. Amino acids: CASSPPGLAGYEQFF.

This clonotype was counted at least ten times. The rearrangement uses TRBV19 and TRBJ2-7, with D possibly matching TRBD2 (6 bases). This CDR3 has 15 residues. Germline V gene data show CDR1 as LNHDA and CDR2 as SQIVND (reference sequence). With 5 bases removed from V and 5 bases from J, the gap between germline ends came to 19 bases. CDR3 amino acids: CASSSSAALRNEQYF. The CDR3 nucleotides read TGTGCCAGTAGTTCTAGCGCCGCGTTGAGGAACGAGCAGTACTTC.

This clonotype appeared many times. CDR3 sequence (DNA): TGCAGCGTCCTGACAGGAACCAACACTGAAGCTTTCTTT. Translating it yields CSVLTGTNTEAFF. This chain connects TRBV29-1 to TRBJ1-1; possibly TRBD1 for D (6 bases). Germline V gives CDR1 SQVTM, CDR2 ANQGSEA. The CDR3 has 13 residues. V lost 6 bases and J 2 bases, leaving 13 bases between the germline ends.

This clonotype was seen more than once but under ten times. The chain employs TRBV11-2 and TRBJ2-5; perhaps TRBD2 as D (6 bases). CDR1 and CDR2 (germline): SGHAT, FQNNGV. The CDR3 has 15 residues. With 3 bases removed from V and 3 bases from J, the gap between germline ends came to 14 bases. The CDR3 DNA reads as TGTGCCAGCAGCTTTGGTAGCGGAAGCAAAGAGACCCAGTACTTC. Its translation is CASSFGSGSKETQYF.

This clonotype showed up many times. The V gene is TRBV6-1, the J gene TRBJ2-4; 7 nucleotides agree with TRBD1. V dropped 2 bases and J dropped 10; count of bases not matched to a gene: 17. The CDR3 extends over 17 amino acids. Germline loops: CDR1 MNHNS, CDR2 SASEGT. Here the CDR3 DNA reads TGTGCCAGCAGTGAATCGACAGGGTCGGGGATTGGGGGTATTCAGTACTTC. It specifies CASSESTGSGIGGIQYF.

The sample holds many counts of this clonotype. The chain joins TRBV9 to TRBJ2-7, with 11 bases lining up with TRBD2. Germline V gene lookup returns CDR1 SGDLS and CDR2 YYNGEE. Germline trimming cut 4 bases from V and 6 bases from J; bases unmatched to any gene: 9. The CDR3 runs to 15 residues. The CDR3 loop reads CASSLEASGRLEQYF. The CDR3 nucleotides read TGTGCCAGCAGCCTGGAGGCTAGCGGGAGGCTCGAGCAGTACTTC.

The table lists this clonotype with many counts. In DNA, the CDR3 is TGTGCCAGCAGCCAAGATCGGGGGGCTAGCGGCACAGATACGCAGTATTTT. Protein sequence: CASSQDRGASGTDTQYF. The chain carries TRBV4-2 and TRBJ2-3, with D perhaps TRBD2 (7 bases). The V end was cut by 0 bases, the J end by 1 base, with 14 bases between. The germline V gene has CDR1 LGHNA and CDR2 YNFKEQ. CDR3 size: 17 residues.

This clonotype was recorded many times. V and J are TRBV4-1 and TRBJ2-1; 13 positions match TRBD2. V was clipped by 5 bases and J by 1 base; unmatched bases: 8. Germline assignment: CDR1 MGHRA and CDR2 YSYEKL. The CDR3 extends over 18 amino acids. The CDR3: CASSSGLAGVLSYNEQFF. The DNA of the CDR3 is TGCGCCAGCAGCTCCGGACTAGCGGGAGTCCTATCCTACAATGAGCAGTTCTTC.

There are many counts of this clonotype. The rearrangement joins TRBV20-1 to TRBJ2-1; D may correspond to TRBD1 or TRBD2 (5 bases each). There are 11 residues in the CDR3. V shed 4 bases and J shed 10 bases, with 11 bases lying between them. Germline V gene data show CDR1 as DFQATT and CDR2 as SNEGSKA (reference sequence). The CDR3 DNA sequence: TGCAGTGCTACGGGACCCCAGGAGCAGTTCTTC. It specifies CSATGPQEQFF.

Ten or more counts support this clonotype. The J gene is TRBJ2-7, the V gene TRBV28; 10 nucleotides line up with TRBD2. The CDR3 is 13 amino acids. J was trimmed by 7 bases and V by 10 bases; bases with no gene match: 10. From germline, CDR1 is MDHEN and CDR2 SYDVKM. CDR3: CATATGTSDEQYF. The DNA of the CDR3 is TGTGCCACCGCGACCGGGACTAGCGATGAGCAGTACTTC.

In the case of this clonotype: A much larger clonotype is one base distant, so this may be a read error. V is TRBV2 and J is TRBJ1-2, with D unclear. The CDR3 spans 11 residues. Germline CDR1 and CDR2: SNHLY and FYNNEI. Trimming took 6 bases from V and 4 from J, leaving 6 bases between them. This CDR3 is CASSSGYGYTF. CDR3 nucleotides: TGTGCCAGCAGCTCTGGCTATGGCTACACCTTC.

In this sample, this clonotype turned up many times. The CDR3 sequence is CASSHRVHEQFF. For the CDR3, the DNA is TGTGCCAGCAGCCATAGGGTACACGAGCAGTTCTTC. The J gene is TRBJ2-1, the V gene TRBV3-1; D is unresolved. V gave up 3 bases and J gave up 10 bases, with 10 bases separating them. This CDR3 comprises 12 residues. Germline-derived CDR1 and CDR2 are LGHDT and YNNKEL (reference sequence).

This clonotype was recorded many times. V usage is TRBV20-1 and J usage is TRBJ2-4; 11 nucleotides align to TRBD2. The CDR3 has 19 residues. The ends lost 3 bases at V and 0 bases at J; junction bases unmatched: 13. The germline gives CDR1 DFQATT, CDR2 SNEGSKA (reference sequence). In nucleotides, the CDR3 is TGCAGTGCTAGTCCCCCCGGGACTAGCGGATGGGCAGCCAAAAACATTCAGTACTTC. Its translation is CSASPPGTSGWAAKNIQYF.

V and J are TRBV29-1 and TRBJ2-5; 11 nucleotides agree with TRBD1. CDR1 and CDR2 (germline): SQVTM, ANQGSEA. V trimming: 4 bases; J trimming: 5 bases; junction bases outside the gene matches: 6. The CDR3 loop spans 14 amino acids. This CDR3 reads CSVAGQGDVETQYF. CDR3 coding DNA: TGCAGCGTTGCGGGACAGGGGGATGTGGAGACCCAGTACTTC.

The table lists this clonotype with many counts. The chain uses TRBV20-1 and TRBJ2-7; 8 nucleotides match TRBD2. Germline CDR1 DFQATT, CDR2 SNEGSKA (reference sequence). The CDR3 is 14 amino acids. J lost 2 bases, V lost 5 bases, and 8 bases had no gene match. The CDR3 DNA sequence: TGCAGTGCTCCGAGCGGGAGACTAACCTACGAGCAGTACTTC. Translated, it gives CSAPSGRLTYEQYF.

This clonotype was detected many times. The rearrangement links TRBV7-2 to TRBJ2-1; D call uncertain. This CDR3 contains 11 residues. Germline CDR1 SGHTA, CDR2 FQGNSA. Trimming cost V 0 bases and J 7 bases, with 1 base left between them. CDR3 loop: CASSLANEQFF. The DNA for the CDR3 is TGTGCCAGCAGCTTAGCAAATGAGCAGTTCTTC.

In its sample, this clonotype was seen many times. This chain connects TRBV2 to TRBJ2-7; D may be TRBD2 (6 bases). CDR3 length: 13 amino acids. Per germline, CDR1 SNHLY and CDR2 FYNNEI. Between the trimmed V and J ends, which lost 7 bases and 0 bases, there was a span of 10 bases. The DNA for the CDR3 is TGTGCCAGCATTGCGGGGCTCTCCTACGAGCAGTACTTC. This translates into CASIAGLSYEQYF.

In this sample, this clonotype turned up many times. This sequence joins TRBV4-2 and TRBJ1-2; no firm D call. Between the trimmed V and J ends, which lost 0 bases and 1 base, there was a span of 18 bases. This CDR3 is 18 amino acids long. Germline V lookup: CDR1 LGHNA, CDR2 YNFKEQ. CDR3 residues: CASSQEIYTPDNNYGYTF. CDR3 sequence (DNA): TGTGCCAGCAGCCAAGAAATATATACTCCAGACAATAACTATGGCTACACCTTC.

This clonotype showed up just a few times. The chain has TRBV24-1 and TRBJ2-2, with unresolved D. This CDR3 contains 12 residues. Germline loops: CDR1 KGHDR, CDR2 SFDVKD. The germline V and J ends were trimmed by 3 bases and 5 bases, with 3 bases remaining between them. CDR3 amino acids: CATSDSTGELFF. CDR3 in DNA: TGTGCCACCAGTGATAGTACCGGGGAGCTGTTTTTT.

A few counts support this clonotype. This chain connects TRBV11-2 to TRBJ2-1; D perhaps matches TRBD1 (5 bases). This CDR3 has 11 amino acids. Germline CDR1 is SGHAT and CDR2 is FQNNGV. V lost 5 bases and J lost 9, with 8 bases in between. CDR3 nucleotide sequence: TGTGCCAGCAGCAAGGGGATTGAGCAGTTCTTC. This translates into CASSKGIEQFF.